Sequencing of this T cell receptor (beta chain) was carried out in a study of cytomegalovirus exposure and HLA in healthy donors. Findings and limits, study-wide: A later analysis found TCR association rates differed by HLA locus, highest for DRB1 and lowest for HLA-C. Per a later analysis, fewer than 20,000 TCR beta sequences showed association with HLA alleles at 0.05 false discovery rate. Later, an analysis found that common viral pathogens appeared to be linked with several of the most significant clusters. Most TCR sequences were seen very rarely across donors, but some public TCRs occurred in many.

Amplification used 60 Vbeta primers and 13 Jbeta primers. Profiling relied on immunoSEQ multiplex PCR, and the TCRdb table lists in-frame clones only, not all of them. This table has around 120,000 clones, about 70% appearing once. Regarding this clone: Antigen specificity is unknown.

V dropped 1 base and J dropped 7 bases, with 8 bases sitting between them. CDR3 length: 13 residues. CDR1 is GTSNPN and CDR2 is SVGIG in the germline V gene (reference sequence). This receptor was taken from a man aged 45-65 years in good health and CMV-seropositive. The genes are TRBV30 and TRBJ1-6; no reliable D call. Sequenced input: PBMCs. The CDR3 reads CAWSADFNSPLHF. Here the CDR3 DNA reads TGTGCCTGGAGTGCGGACTTCAATTCACCCCTCCACTTT.